A selection of T cell receptor beta chains follows, all from one sample in a study of cytomegalovirus exposure and HLA in healthy donors. Sequencing used immunoSEQ multiplex PCR; TCRdb keeps in-frame clones, though not all of them. The sample holds over 150,000 clones, about 84% seen once. Input material: PBMCs. These receptors originate from a woman in her 40s in good health and CMV-seropositive. CDR3s include the opening cysteine and the closing phenylalanine or tryptophan. Fields, in order: clone size, V gene, D gene, J gene, CDR3 DNA, CDR3 protein. The D gene is left open where the match is weak. The size of a clone is reported for some rows only, either as once, few or many, or as a class for expanded clones.

abundance: .
v_gene: TRBV6-1
d_gene: .
j_gene: TRBJ2-7
CDR3nt: TGTGCCATTGACCAGGGGCCCAGATTGAGGGAGCAGTACTTC
CDR3aa: CAIDQGPRLREQYF

abundance: .
v_gene: TRBV9
d_gene: TRBD2
j_gene: TRBJ2-7
CDR3nt: TGTGCCAGCAGCGCTCGGACTAGCGGGTACGAGCAGTACTTC
CDR3aa: CASSARTSGYEQYF

abundance: .
v_gene: TRBV6-6
d_gene: TRBD1
j_gene: TRBJ1-2
CDR3nt: TGTGCCAGCAGTTACCAGACAGGGGTAGGTGGCTACACCTTC
CDR3aa: CASSYQTGVGGYTF

abundance: .
v_gene: TRBV6-5
d_gene: .
j_gene: TRBJ1-2
CDR3nt: TGTGCCAGCACCGGCGAGGAGGAAGGCTACACCTTC
CDR3aa: CASTGEEEGYTF

abundance: .
v_gene: TRBV2
d_gene: TRBD1
j_gene: TRBJ2-6
CDR3nt: TGTGCCACCGGACAGGGTGCTACTGGGGCCAACGTCCTGACTTTC
CDR3aa: CATGQGATGANVLTF

abundance: .
v_gene: TRBV10-1
d_gene: .
j_gene: TRBJ2-7
CDR3nt: TGCGCCAGCAGTGACAGGTACACGGCGCAGTACTTC
CDR3aa: CASSDRYTAQYF

abundance: .
v_gene: TRBV7-9
d_gene: TRBD1
j_gene: TRBJ2-7
CDR3nt: TGTGCCAGCAGCCTCCGTGCCGCCCGGGACAGGGAGGACGAGCAGTACTTC
CDR3aa: CASSLRAARDREDEQYF

abundance: .
v_gene: TRBV18
d_gene: TRBD2
j_gene: TRBJ2-6
CDR3nt: TGTGCCAGCTCACTAGAGACTAGCGGAGGTTCTGGGGCCAACGTCCTGACTTTC
CDR3aa: CASSLETSGGSGANVLTF

abundance: .
v_gene: TRBV15
d_gene: TRBD2
j_gene: TRBJ2-5
CDR3nt: TGTGCCACCAGCAGAATCGCTCCTAGCGGGAGCCCCTCGGCGACCCAGTACTTC
CDR3aa: CATSRIAPSGSPSATQYF

abundance: .
v_gene: TRBV7-2
d_gene: .
j_gene: TRBJ2-3
CDR3nt: TGTGCCAGCAGCTTAGACGGGGCGGGGAGTAGCACAGATACGCAGTATTTT
CDR3aa: CASSLDGAGSSTDTQYF

abundance: .
v_gene: TRBV25-1
d_gene: .
j_gene: TRBJ2-3
CDR3nt: TGTGCCAGCAGTTATCGAGGAGTCTCAGATACGCAGTATTTT
CDR3aa: CASSYRGVSDTQYF

abundance: .
v_gene: TRBV7-2
d_gene: TRBD2
j_gene: TRBJ2-3
CDR3nt: TGTGCCAGCAGCTTAACTCCGGGACTAGCGGGGACAGATACGCAGTATTTT
CDR3aa: CASSLTPGLAGTDTQYF

abundance: .
v_gene: TRBV30
d_gene: TRBD1
j_gene: TRBJ2-7
CDR3nt: TGTGCCTGGAGTTCCCTAGACAGGGGCTACGAGCAGTACTTC
CDR3aa: CAWSSLDRGYEQYF

abundance: .
v_gene: TRBV2
d_gene: TRBD1
j_gene: TRBJ2-3
CDR3nt: TGTGCCAGGAAAAGGACAGGCAGCACAGATACGCAGTATTTT
CDR3aa: CARKRTGSTDTQYF

abundance: once
v_gene: TRBV2
d_gene: TRBD1
j_gene: TRBJ1-4
CDR3nt: TGTGCCAGCAGCAGGGACAGGGGCGCGTCTAATGAAAAACTGTTTTTT
CDR3aa: CASSRDRGASNEKLFF

abundance: .
v_gene: TRBV10-3
d_gene: TRBD1
j_gene: TRBJ2-1
CDR3nt: TGTGCCATCAGAAAACAGGGGCACTCCTACAATGAGCAGTTCTTC
CDR3aa: CAIRKQGHSYNEQFF

abundance: .
v_gene: TRBV7-9
d_gene: TRBD1
j_gene: TRBJ2-1
CDR3nt: TGTGCCAGCAGCTTGACTCTTACAGGGGGCGCGGACAATGAGCAGTTCTTC
CDR3aa: CASSLTLTGGADNEQFF

abundance: once
v_gene: TRBV5-4
d_gene: TRBD2
j_gene: TRBJ2-2
CDR3nt: TGTGCCAGCAGCAATCGAGCGGGAGTCCAGTACGGGGAGCTGTTTTTT
CDR3aa: CASSNRAGVQYGELFF

abundance: .
v_gene: TRBV28
d_gene: TRBD1
j_gene: TRBJ2-7
CDR3nt: TGTGCCAGCAGTTTTCGCAAACAGGGGGCGAGCCGTTCCGAGCAGTACTTC
CDR3aa: CASSFRKQGASRSEQYF

abundance: .
v_gene: TRBV29-1
d_gene: .
j_gene: TRBJ2-5
CDR3nt: TGCAGCGTTGCGCTACAGGGTTGGCAAGAGACCCAGTACTTC
CDR3aa: CSVALQGWQETQYF

abundance: .
v_gene: TRBV11-2
d_gene: TRBD2
j_gene: TRBJ2-1
CDR3nt: TGTGCCAGCAGGCAGGTCAGCGGGAGACCGAGCAATGAGCAGTTCTTC
CDR3aa: CASRQVSGRPSNEQFF

abundance: .
v_gene: TRBV6-5
d_gene: .
j_gene: TRBJ2-3
CDR3nt: TGTGCCAGCCTCTACGGGGATACGCAGTATTTT
CDR3aa: CASLYGDTQYF

abundance: .
v_gene: TRBV6-5
d_gene: TRBD1
j_gene: TRBJ2-5
CDR3nt: TGTGCCAGCAGTTACAAGGGACAGGGGGCGGGAGAGACCCAGTACTTC
CDR3aa: CASSYKGQGAGETQYF

abundance: .
v_gene: TRBV7-9
d_gene: TRBD2
j_gene: TRBJ2-1
CDR3nt: TGTGCCAGCAGCCCAGGACTAGCGGGAGATAATGAGCAGTTCTTC
CDR3aa: CASSPGLAGDNEQFF

abundance: .
v_gene: TRBV6-4
d_gene: TRBD1
j_gene: TRBJ1-1
CDR3nt: TGTGCCAGCAGTGATGGAGGACAGGGCACTGAAGCTTTCTTT
CDR3aa: CASSDGGQGTEAFF

abundance: .
v_gene: TRBV5-1
d_gene: TRBD2
j_gene: TRBJ2-7
CDR3nt: TGCGCCAGCAGCTCAACTAGCGGGAGCTACGAGCAGTACTTC
CDR3aa: CASSSTSGSYEQYF

abundance: .
v_gene: TRBV13
d_gene: TRBD2
j_gene: TRBJ2-3
CDR3nt: TGTGCCAGCAGCCGGGGGGGATTCACAGATACGCAGTATTTT
CDR3aa: CASSRGGFTDTQYF

abundance: .
v_gene: TRBV19
d_gene: TRBD2
j_gene: TRBJ2-7
CDR3nt: TGTGCCAGTAGCCCCGGACTAGCGGGAGGTTGGTACGAGCAGTACTTC
CDR3aa: CASSPGLAGGWYEQYF

abundance: few
v_gene: TRBV5-6
d_gene: .
j_gene: TRBJ1-5
CDR3nt: TGTGCCAGCAGCTTGGGGGCCGCGGGTCAGCCCCAGCATTTT
CDR3aa: CASSLGAAGQPQHF

abundance: .
v_gene: TRBV10-3
d_gene: .
j_gene: TRBJ2-2
CDR3nt: TGTGCCAGCCTGGGAGGGGGTCTTAACACCGGGGAGCTGTTTTTT
CDR3aa: CASLGGGLNTGELFF

abundance: .
v_gene: TRBV29-1
d_gene: TRBD1
j_gene: TRBJ1-1
CDR3nt: TGCAGCGTTGTCTTCCTGACAGGGGGCGCGAGCACTGAAGCTTTCTTT
CDR3aa: CSVVFLTGGASTEAFF

abundance: .
v_gene: TRBV5-4
d_gene: .
j_gene: TRBJ2-1
CDR3nt: TGTGCCAGCAGCACGAGTCATGAGCAGTTCTTC
CDR3aa: CASSTSHEQFF

abundance: .
v_gene: TRBV7-9
d_gene: .
j_gene: TRBJ1-3
CDR3nt: TGTGCCAGCAGCTTACCTACAGGGTTCGGAAACACCATATATTTT
CDR3aa: CASSLPTGFGNTIYF

abundance: .
v_gene: TRBV27
d_gene: TRBD2
j_gene: TRBJ2-7
CDR3nt: TGTGCCAGCAGGGCTAGCGGGAGTTACGAGCAGTACTTC
CDR3aa: CASRASGSYEQYF

abundance: .
v_gene: TRBV10-3
d_gene: TRBD2
j_gene: TRBJ2-3
CDR3nt: TGTGCCGCCGGCGGGAGAGTGTCAGATACGCAGTATTTT
CDR3aa: CAAGGRVSDTQYF

abundance: .
v_gene: TRBV28
d_gene: TRBD2
j_gene: TRBJ2-7
CDR3nt: TGTGCCAGCAGGGCTAGCGGACCCGGGCGGTACTTC
CDR3aa: CASRASGPGRYF

abundance: .
v_gene: TRBV19
d_gene: TRBD2
j_gene: TRBJ2-1
CDR3nt: TGTGCCACCACAATCCTAGCGGGAAGAAATGAGCAGTTCTTC
CDR3aa: CATTILAGRNEQFF

abundance: .
v_gene: TRBV28
d_gene: TRBD2
j_gene: TRBJ2-7
CDR3nt: TGTGCCAGCAGTCCTAGCGGGAGGGCCAACGAGCAGTACTTC
CDR3aa: CASSPSGRANEQYF

abundance: .
v_gene: TRBV4-1
d_gene: TRBD2
j_gene: TRBJ2-7
CDR3nt: TGCGCCAGCAGCCAGCCCGCTAGCGGAGTTCGAGGCGAGCAGTACTTC
CDR3aa: CASSQPASGVRGEQYF

abundance: .
v_gene: TRBV7-9
d_gene: TRBD2
j_gene: TRBJ2-1
CDR3nt: TGTGCCAGCAGCTTGGCTAGCGGGAGTTGGTACAATGAGCAGTTCTTC
CDR3aa: CASSLASGSWYNEQFF

abundance: .
v_gene: TRBV30
d_gene: .
j_gene: TRBJ2-7
CDR3nt: TGTGCCTGGGGAGGCCTCGTCCCTACCTACGAGCAGTACTTC
CDR3aa: CAWGGLVPTYEQYF

abundance: .
v_gene: TRBV7-6
d_gene: .
j_gene: TRBJ1-1
CDR3nt: TGTGCCAGCAGCTTACTTTCGGCTGAAGGGGTTGACACTGAAGCTTTCTTT
CDR3aa: CASSLLSAEGVDTEAFF

abundance: .
v_gene: TRBV29-1
d_gene: TRBD1
j_gene: TRBJ2-5
CDR3nt: TGCAGCGTTGAAGTACTACAGGGGGTGGGGAGTCAAGAGACCCAGTACTTC
CDR3aa: CSVEVLQGVGSQETQYF

abundance: .
v_gene: TRBV28
d_gene: TRBD2
j_gene: TRBJ2-3
CDR3nt: TGTGCCAGCAGCCGCACCCTAGCGGACCACACAGATACGCAGTATTTT
CDR3aa: CASSRTLADHTDTQYF

abundance: .
v_gene: TRBV2
d_gene: TRBD1
j_gene: TRBJ2-1
CDR3nt: TGTGCCAGCAAAGGGACAGGAGACAATGAGCAGTTCTTC
CDR3aa: CASKGTGDNEQFF

abundance: once
v_gene: TRBV7-2
d_gene: .
j_gene: TRBJ2-1
CDR3nt: TGTGCCAGCAGCTACCCCTCCCTTGGTTGGAGCTCCTACAATGAGCAGTTCTTC
CDR3aa: CASSYPSLGWSSYNEQFF

abundance: .
v_gene: TRBV30
d_gene: TRBD2
j_gene: TRBJ2-1
CDR3nt: TGTGCCTGGAGTGTACTAGCGGGAGGGGACAATGAGCAGTTCTTC
CDR3aa: CAWSVLAGGDNEQFF

abundance: .
v_gene: TRBV19
d_gene: .
j_gene: TRBJ1-1
CDR3nt: TGTGCCAGTAGAATACAGGGCCGCACTGAAGCTTTCTTT
CDR3aa: CASRIQGRTEAFF

abundance: .
v_gene: TRBV7-8
d_gene: TRBD1
j_gene: TRBJ2-2
CDR3nt: TGTGCCAGCAGCTTAGTAGGGGGCCTAGTTGCGAACACCGGGGAGCTGTTTTTT
CDR3aa: CASSLVGGLVANTGELFF

abundance: .
v_gene: TRBV29-1
d_gene: .
j_gene: TRBJ1-5
CDR3nt: TGCAGCGTTGGGAATAGTACTACGGGCAATCAGCCCCAGCATTTT
CDR3aa: CSVGNSTTGNQPQHF

abundance: .
v_gene: TRBV5-1
d_gene: TRBD2
j_gene: TRBJ2-7
CDR3nt: TGCGCCGGCAGCTTGAGCGGGGCCCACGAGCAGTACTTC
CDR3aa: CAGSLSGAHEQYF

abundance: .
v_gene: TRBV27
d_gene: TRBD2
j_gene: TRBJ2-2
CDR3nt: TGTGCCAGCAGTTTAAGCGGGAGTGGGGTCGGGGAGCTGTTTTTT
CDR3aa: CASSLSGSGVGELFF

abundance: few
v_gene: TRBV30
d_gene: .
j_gene: TRBJ1-3
CDR3nt: TGTGCCTGGAGTAAGAATAGAGTAACTGGAAACACCATATATTTT
CDR3aa: CAWSKNRVTGNTIYF

abundance: .
v_gene: TRBV7-6
d_gene: TRBD2
j_gene: TRBJ2-7
CDR3nt: TGTGCCAGCAGCTTCGGGACTAGCGGAGCCTACGAGCAGTACTTC
CDR3aa: CASSFGTSGAYEQYF

abundance: .
v_gene: TRBV11-3
d_gene: TRBD1
j_gene: TRBJ1-4
CDR3nt: TGTGCCAGCAGCTTAGGCTACCGCACAGGGGCCGATAATGAAAAACTGTTTTTT
CDR3aa: CASSLGYRTGADNEKLFF